This T cell receptor beta chain was sequenced during a study of shared clonotypes between healthy human individuals. The assay was carried out at the deep level. Ten immunoSEQ deep assay plates were used by the authors to sequence unsorted PBMC DNA. Sequencing used immunoSEQ multiplex PCR; TCRdb keeps in-frame clones, though not all of them. The sample has about 490,000 clones, about 84% seen once. Specimen: PBMCs. The clonotype originates from a woman aged 40 to 55 in good health. Some clones in this sample may be carry-over from other donors' samples.

CDR3 nucleotide sequence: TGTGCCAGCAGCGTAGCTCGAGGATCTGAAGCTTTCTTT. It specifies CASSVARGSEAFF. This chain links TRBV9 with TRBJ1-1; unclear D gene. The length of the CDR3 is 13 residues. Germline CDR1 SGDLS, CDR2 YYNGEE. Trimming took off 0 bases at V and 6 bases at J, with 9 bases between the two ends.